The 5 T cell receptor beta chains below come from one sample, sequenced in a study of shared clonotypes between healthy human individuals. Sequencing used immunoSEQ multiplex PCR; TCRdb keeps in-frame clones, though not all of them. Among 490,000 or so clones listed, about 82% were seen once. The specimen sequenced was PBMCs. Receptors originate from a woman aged 35 to 49 in good health. Some clones in this sample may be carry-over from other donors' samples.

The chain uses TRBV19 and TRBJ1-2; no definite D call. There are 15 residues in the CDR3. V lost 0 bases and J lost 2, with 10 bases in between. Germline V gene lookup returns CDR1 LNHDA and CDR2 SQIVND (reference sequence). CDR3: CASSIDHGKNYGYTF. CDR3 in DNA: TGTGCCAGTAGTATAGACCACGGGAAAAACTATGGCTACACCTTC.

This chain uses TRBV7-2 with TRBJ2-7, with TRBD1 identical over 9 bases. J lost 0 bases, V lost 5 bases, and 5 bases had no gene match. CDR3 length equals 15 residues. Germline-derived CDR1 and CDR2 are SGHTA and FQGNSA. The DNA for the CDR3 is TGTGCCAGCAGCCAGGGACAGGGAGGCTCCTACGAGCAGTACTTC. This gives the protein CASSQGQGGSYEQYF.

DNA for the CDR3: TGTGCCAGCTCCCAGGGGTTCGGCATCGATCAGCCCCAGCATTTT. Translating it yields CASSQGFGIDQPQHF. The chain links TRBV18 to TRBJ1-5; tentative D call: TRBD1 (6 bases). Germline V gene data show CDR1 as KGHSH and CDR2 as LQKENI. Deletions cut 6 bases from V and 5 bases from J, with 17 bases between. There are 15 residues in the CDR3.

This clone was found once. The chain recombines TRBV5-1 with TRBJ1-1; 7 nucleotides align to TRBD1. The CDR3 spans 15 residues. The germline V gene has CDR1 SGHRS and CDR2 YFSETQ. V lost 4 bases and J lost 2; bases outside the gene matches: 8. The CDR3 is CASSGGGTANTEAFF. The CDR3 region has the DNA TGCGCCAGCAGCGGGGGCGGGACAGCAAACACTGAAGCTTTCTTT.

The V call is TRBV18, the J call TRBJ2-1, with 8 bases aligning to TRBD1. The CDR3 extends over 14 amino acids. Looked up from germline, CDR1 is KGHSH and CDR2 is LQKENI. J gave up 7 bases and V 1 base, and 3 bases lay outside the gene matches. CDR3 loop: CASSPQQGENEQFF. CDR3 DNA: TGTGCCAGCTCACCACAACAGGGGGAGAATGAGCAGTTCTTC.